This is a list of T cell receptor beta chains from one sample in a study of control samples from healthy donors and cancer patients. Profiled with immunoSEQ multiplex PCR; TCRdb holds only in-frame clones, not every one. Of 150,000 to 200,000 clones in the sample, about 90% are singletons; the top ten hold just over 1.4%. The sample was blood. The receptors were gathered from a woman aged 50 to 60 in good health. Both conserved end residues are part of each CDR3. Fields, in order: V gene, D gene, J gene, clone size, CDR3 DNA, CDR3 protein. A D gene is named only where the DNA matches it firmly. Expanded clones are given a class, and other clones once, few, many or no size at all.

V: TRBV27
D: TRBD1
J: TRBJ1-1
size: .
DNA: TGTGCCAGCAGTTTATCGACAGGGGGCACGAACACTGAAGCTTTCTTT
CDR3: CASSLSTGGTNTEAFF

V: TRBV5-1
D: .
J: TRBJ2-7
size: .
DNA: TGCGCCAGTTCTGGGGGCCGAGGGTCCCTGTACGAGCAGTACTTC
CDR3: CASSGGRGSLYEQYF

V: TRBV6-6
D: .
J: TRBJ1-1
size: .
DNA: TGTGCCAGCAGTCCCGGACGGCAGGAAATGAACACTGAAGCTTTCTTT
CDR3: CASSPGRQEMNTEAFF

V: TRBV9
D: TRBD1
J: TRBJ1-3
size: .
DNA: TGTGCCAGCAGCGTCCGGACAGGGGGGGCTTCTGGAAACACCATATATTTT
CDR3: CASSVRTGGASGNTIYF

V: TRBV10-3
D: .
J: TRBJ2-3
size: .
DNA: TGTGCCATCCGCGAGGGGCGCACAGATACGCAGTATTTT
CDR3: CAIREGRTDTQYF

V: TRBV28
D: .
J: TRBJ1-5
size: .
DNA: TGTGCCAGCAGTCTCGGAGAGCCCCAGCATTTT
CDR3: CASSLGEPQHF

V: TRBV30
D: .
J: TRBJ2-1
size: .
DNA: TGTGCCTGGAATATCCAGGGTTCGGGTGAGCAGTTCTTC
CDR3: CAWNIQGSGEQFF

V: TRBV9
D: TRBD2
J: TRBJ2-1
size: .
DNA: TGTGCCAGCAGCGTAGGGACTAGTTTCTATGAGCAGTTCTTC
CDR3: CASSVGTSFYEQFF

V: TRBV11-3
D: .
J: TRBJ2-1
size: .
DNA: TGTGCCAGCAGCTTTAGCACGGCAGGCAATGAGCAGTTCTTC
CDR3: CASSFSTAGNEQFF

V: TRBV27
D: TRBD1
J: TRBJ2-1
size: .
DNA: TGTGCCAGCAGACTCGATGGGACAGGGGGGGTAAGAGAGCAGTTCTTC
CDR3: CASRLDGTGGVREQFF

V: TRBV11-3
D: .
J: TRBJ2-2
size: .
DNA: TGTGCCAGCAGCCGCGTAGCCACCGGGGAGCTGTTTTTT
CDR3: CASSRVATGELFF

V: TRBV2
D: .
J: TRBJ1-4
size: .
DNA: TGTGCCAGCAGTGTAGGGACTAGGAATGAAAAACTGTTTTTT
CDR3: CASSVGTRNEKLFF

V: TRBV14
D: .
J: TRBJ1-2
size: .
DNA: TGTGCCAGCAGCCTACAGACGTTCTATGGCTACACCTTC
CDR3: CASSLQTFYGYTF

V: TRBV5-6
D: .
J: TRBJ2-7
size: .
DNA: TGTGCCAGCAGCGTCCCGGGACACGGAATGGCGACCTACGAGCAGTACTTC
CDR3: CASSVPGHGMATYEQYF

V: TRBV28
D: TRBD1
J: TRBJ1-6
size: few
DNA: TGTGCCAGCACCTCCGGGACAGGGTATTCACCCCTCCACTTT
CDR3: CASTSGTGYSPLHF

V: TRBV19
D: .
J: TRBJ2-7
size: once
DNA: TGTGCCAGTAGTGTGGTAGTTTCCAACGAGCAGTACTTC
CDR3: CASSVVVSNEQYF

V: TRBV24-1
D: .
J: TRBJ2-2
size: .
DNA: TGTGCCACCAATGGCTGGAACACCGGGGAGCTGTTTTTT
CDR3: CATNGWNTGELFF

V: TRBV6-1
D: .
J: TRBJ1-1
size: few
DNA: TGTGCCAGCAGTGAATCCAGTTTAGGGAACACTGAAGCTTTCTTT
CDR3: CASSESSLGNTEAFF

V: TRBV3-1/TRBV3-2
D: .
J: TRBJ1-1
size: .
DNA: TGTGCCAGCAGCCATAGCACGACTGAAGCTTTCTTT
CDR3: CASSHSTTEAFF

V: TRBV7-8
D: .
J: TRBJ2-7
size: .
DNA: TGTGCCAGCAGCACGGGGACCTACGAGCAGTACTTC
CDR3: CASSTGTYEQYF

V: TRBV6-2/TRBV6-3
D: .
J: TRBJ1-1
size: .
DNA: TGTGCCAGCAGTTACCCGCGAGAGAACACTGAAGCTTTCTTT
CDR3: CASSYPRENTEAFF

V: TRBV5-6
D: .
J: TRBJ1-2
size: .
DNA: TGTGCCAGCAGCCCACCCGCGGGCAACTATGGCTACACCTTC
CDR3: CASSPPAGNYGYTF

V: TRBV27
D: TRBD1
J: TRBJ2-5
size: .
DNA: TGTGCCAGCAGTCCGGGACAGGGCAGCCCACGACGGGAGACCCAGTACTTC
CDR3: CASSPGQGSPRRETQYF

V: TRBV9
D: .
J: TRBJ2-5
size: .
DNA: TGTGCCAGCAGCGTATTCGCAGGGCTTAAACAAGAGACCCAGTACTTC
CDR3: CASSVFAGLKQETQYF

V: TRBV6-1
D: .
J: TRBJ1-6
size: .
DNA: TGTGCCAGCAGTATCGGACCCCTGAATTCACCCCTCCACTTT
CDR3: CASSIGPLNSPLHF

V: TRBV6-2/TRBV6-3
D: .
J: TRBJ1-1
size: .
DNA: TGTGCCAGCAGTTACCGGCAGGGTAACACTGAAGCTTTCTTT
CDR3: CASSYRQGNTEAFF

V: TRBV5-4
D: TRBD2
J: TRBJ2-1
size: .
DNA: TGTGCCAGCAGCTTAAGGACTAGCGGGAGTGATGAGCAGTTCTTC
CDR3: CASSLRTSGSDEQFF

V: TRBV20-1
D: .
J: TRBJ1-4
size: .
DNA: TGCAGTGCTAGTCTGCCGCTTAATGAAAAACTGTTTTTT
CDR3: CSASLPLNEKLFF

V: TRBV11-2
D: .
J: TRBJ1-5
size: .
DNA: TGTGCCAGCAGCTTGAATAATCAGCCCCAGCATTTT
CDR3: CASSLNNQPQHF

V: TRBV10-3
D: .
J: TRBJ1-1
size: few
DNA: TGTGCCATCAGTGAGGACGGGAAAACCACTGAAGCTTTCTTT
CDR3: CAISEDGKTTEAFF

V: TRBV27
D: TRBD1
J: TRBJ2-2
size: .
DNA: TGTGCCAGCAGAGCCGGGACAGTGACCACCGGGGAGCTGTTTTTT
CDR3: CASRAGTVTTGELFF

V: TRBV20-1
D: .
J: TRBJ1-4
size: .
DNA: TGCAGTGAGACGGAGGAAAAACTGTTTTTT
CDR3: CSETEEKLFF

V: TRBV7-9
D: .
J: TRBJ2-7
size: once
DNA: TGTGCCAGCAGCTCCCACAGGGTTTGGGAGCAGTACTTC
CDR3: CASSSHRVWEQYF

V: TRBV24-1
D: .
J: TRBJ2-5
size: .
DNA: TGTGCCACCAGTGATTTGGTTGGCGCCAAAGAGACCCAGTACTTC
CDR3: CATSDLVGAKETQYF

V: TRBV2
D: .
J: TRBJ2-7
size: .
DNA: TGTGCCAGCATAGGGGGTATCTACGAGCAGTACTTC
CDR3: CASIGGIYEQYF

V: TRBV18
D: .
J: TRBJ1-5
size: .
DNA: TGTGCCAGCTCACCAGGGGGCCGACAGCCCCAGCATTTT
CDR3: CASSPGGRQPQHF

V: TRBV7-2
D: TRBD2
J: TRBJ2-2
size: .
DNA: TGTGCCAGCAGCTCCCTAGCGGGAGGCACCGGGGAGCTGTTTTTT
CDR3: CASSSLAGGTGELFF

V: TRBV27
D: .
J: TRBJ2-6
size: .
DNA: TGTGCCAGCAGTCCTGCGACAGTTAGCTCTGGGGCCAACGTCCTGACTTTC
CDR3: CASSPATVSSGANVLTF

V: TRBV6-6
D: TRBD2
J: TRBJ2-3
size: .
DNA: TGTGCCACTGTCTGGGGACTAGCTCCAGATACGCAGTATTTT
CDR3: CATVWGLAPDTQYF

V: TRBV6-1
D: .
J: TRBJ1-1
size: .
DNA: TGTGCCAGCAGTGAAGCGCTCGGGTACACTGAAGCTTTCTTT
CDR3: CASSEALGYTEAFF

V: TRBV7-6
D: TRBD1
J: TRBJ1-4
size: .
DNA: TGTGCCAGCAGCCAGACAGGGGGGAATGAAAAACTGTTTTTT
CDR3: CASSQTGGNEKLFF

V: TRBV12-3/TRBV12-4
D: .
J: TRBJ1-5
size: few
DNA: TGTGCCAGCAGTTTTTTCCCCGGGCCCCAGCATTTT
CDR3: CASSFFPGPQHF